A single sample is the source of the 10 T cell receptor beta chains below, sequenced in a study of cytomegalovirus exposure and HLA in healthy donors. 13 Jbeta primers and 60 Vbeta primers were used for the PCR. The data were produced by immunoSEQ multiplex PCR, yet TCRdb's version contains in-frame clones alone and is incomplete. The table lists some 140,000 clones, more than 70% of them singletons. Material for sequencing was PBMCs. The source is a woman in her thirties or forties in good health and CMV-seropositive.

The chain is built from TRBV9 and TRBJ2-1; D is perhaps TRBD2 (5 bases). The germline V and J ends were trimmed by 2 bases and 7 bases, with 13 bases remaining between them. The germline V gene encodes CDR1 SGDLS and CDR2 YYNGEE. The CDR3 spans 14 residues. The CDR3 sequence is CASSVGSGRNEQFF. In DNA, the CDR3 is TGTGCCAGCAGCGTGGGAAGCGGACGAAATGAGCAGTTCTTC.

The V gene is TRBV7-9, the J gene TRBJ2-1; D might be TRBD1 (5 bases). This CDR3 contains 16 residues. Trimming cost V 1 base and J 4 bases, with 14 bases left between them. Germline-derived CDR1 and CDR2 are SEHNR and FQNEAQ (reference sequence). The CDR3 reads CASSLVRARNYNEQFF. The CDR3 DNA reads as TGTGCCAGCAGCTTAGTCAGGGCCCGTAATTACAATGAGCAGTTCTTC.

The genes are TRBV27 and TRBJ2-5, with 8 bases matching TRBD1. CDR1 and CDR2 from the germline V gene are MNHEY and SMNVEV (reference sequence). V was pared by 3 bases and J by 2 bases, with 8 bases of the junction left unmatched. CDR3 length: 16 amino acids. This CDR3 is CASSFRGRGPQETQYF. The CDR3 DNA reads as TGTGCCAGCAGTTTTCGGGGCAGGGGGCCGCAAGAGACCCAGTACTTC.

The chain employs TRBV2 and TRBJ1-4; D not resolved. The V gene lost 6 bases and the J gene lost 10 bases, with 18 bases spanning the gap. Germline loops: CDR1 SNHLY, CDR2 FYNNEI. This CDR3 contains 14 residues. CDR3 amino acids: CASSPTVNGGKLFF. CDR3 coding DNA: TGTGCCAGCAGCCCCACAGTTAACGGTGGAAAACTGTTTTTT.

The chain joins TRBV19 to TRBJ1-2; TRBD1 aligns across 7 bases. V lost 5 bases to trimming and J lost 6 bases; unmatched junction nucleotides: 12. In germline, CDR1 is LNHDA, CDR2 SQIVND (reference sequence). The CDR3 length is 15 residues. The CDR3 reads CASSPGTEGWHGYTF. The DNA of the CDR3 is TGTGCCAGTAGTCCCGGGACAGAAGGTTGGCATGGCTACACCTTC.

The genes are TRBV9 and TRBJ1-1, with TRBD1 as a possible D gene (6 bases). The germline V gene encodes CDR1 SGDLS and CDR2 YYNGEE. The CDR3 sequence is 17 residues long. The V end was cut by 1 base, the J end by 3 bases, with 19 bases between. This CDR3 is CASSVNHRDPQDTEAFF. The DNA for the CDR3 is TGTGCCAGCAGCGTAAATCACAGGGATCCCCAGGACACTGAAGCTTTCTTT.

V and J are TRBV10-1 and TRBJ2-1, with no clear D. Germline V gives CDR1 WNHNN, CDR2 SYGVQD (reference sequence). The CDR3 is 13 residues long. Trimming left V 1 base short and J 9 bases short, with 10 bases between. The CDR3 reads CASSEWYGREQFF. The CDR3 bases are TGCGCCAGCAGTGAGTGGTACGGTCGTGAGCAGTTCTTC.

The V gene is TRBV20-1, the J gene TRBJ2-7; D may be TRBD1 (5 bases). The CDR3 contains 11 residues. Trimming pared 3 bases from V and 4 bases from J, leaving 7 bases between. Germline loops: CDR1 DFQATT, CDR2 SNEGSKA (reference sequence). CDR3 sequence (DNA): TGCAGTGCTAGGGCAGGGTACGAGCAGTACTTC. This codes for CSARAGYEQYF.

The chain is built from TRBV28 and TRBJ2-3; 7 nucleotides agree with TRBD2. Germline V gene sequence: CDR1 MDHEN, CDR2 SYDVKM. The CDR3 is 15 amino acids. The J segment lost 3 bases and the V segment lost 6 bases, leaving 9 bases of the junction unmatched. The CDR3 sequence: CASRGGRGATDTQYF. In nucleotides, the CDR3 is TGTGCCAGCAGGGGAGGGCGGGGTGCAACAGATACGCAGTATTTT. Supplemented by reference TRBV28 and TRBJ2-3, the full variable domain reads DVKVTQSSRYLVKRTGEKVFLECVQDMDHENMFWYRQDPGLGLRLIYFSYDVKMKEKGDIPEGYSVSREKKERFSLILESASTNQTSMYLCASRGGRGATDTQYFGPGTRLTVL.

CDR3 sequence (DNA): TGTGCCAGCAGTGGCCCAGCGGGAGTCTACAATGAGCAGTTCTTC. It codes for CASSGPAGVYNEQFF. The rearrangement links TRBV2 to TRBJ2-1, with 8 bases matching TRBD2. Losses at the gene ends were 4 bases for V and 3 bases for J; bases not matched to a gene: 5. Germline V gene lookup returns CDR1 SNHLY and CDR2 FYNNEI. The CDR3 is made up of 15 amino acids.